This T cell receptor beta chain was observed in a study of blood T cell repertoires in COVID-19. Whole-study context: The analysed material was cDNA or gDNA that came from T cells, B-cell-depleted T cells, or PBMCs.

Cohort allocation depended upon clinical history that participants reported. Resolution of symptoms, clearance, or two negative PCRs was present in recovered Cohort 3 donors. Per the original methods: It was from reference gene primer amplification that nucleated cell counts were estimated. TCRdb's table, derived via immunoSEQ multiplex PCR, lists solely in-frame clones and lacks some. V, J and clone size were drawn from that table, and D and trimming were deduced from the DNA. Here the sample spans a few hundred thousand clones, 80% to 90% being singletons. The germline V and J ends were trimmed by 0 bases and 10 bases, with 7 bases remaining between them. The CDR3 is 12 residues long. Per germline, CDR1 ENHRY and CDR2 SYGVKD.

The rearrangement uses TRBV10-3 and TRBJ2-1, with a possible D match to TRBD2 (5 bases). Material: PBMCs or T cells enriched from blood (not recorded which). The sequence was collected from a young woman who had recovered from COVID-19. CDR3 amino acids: CAISESGAEQFF. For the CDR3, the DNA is TGTGCCATCAGTGAGTCGGGAGCGGAGCAGTTCTTC.